This paragraph covers one T cell receptor (beta chain) sequence. V was pared by 1 base and J by 1 base, with 11 bases between. This CDR3 comprises 15 residues. Germline V lookup: CDR1 SGHNT, CDR2 YYREEE (reference sequence). The sample is drawn from a study of T cell responses to AZD1222 COVID-19 vaccine. TCRdb's table, derived via immunoSEQ multiplex PCR, lists solely in-frame clones and lacks some. The sample holds 150,000 or so clones; approximately 92% are singletons and the top ten take roughly 2.5%. The sample consisted of peripheral blood, taken on day 0 of AZD1222 vaccination. The chain carries TRBV5-4 and TRBJ1-1; D possibly corresponds to TRBD1 (6 bases). This clonotype was sampled from an adult in good health. The CDR3: CASSLYGRGNTEAFF. The CDR3 coding sequence is TGTGCCAGCAGCTTGTACGGCAGGGGGAACACTGAAGCTTTCTTT.